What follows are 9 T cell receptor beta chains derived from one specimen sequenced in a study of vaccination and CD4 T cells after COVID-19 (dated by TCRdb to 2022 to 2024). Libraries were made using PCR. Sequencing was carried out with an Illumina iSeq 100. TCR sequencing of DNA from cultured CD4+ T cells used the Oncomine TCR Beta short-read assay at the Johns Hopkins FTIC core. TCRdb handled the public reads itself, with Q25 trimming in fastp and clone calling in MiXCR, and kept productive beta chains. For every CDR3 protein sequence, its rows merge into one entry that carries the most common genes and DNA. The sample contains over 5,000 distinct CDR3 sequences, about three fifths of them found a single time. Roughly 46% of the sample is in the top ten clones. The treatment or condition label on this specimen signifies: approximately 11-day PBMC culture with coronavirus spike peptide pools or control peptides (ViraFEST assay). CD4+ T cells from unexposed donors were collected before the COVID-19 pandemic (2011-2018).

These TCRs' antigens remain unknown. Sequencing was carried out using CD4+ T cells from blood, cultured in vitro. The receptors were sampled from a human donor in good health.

CDR3: CASSPTSGIGEQYF. CDR3 bases: TGCGCCAGCAGCCCGACTAGCGGGATCGGGGAGCAGTACTTC. V usage is TRBV5-1 and J usage is TRBJ2-7; TRBD2 matches at 11 bases. The CDR3 extends over 14 amino acids. The V gene's germline CDR1 is SGHRS and CDR2 YFSETQ. V dropped 4 bases and J dropped 7; count of bases not matched to a gene: 7. The full variable domain, its missing parts supplied by reference TRBV5-1 and TRBJ2-7, is KAGVTQTPRYLIKTRGQQVTLSCSPISGHRSVSWYQQTPGQGLQFLFEYFSETQRNKGNFPGRFSGRQFSNSRSEMNVSTLELGDSALYLCASSPTSGIGEQYFGPGTRLTVT.

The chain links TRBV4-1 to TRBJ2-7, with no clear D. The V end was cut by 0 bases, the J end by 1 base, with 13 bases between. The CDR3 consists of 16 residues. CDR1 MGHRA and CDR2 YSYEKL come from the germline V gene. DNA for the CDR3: TGCGCCAGCAGCCAAGAGGGTGGCAGCCTTTCCTACGAGCAGTACTTC. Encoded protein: CASSQEGGSLSYEQYF.

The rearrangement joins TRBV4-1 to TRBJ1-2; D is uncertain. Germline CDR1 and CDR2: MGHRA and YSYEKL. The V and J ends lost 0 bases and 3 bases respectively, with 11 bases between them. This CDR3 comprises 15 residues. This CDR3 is CASSQEASQYYGYTF. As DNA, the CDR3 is TGCGCCAGCAGCCAAGAGGCATCTCAGTACTATGGCTACACCTTC.

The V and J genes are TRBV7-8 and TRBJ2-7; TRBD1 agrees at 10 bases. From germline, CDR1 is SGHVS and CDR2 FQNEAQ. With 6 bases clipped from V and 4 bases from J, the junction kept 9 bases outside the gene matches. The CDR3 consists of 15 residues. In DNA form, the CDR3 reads TGTGCCAGCAGAAGGGACAGGGGTGCTTGGTACGAGCAGTACTTC. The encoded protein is CASRRDRGAWYEQYF.

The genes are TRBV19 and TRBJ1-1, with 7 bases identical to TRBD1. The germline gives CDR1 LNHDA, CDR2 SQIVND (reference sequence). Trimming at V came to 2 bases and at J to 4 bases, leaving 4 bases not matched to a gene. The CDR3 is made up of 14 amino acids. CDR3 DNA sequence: TGTGCCAGTAGTATAATCAGGGGGAGCACTGAAGCTTTCTTT. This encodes CASSIIRGSTEAFF.

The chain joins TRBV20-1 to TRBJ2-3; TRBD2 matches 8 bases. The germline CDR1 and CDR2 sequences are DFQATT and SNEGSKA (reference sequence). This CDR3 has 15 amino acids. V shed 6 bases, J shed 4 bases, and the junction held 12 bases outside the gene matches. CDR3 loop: CSAKSPGLVSDTQYF. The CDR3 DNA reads TGCAGTGCAAAATCCCCGGGACTAGTGTCAGATACGCAGTATTTT.

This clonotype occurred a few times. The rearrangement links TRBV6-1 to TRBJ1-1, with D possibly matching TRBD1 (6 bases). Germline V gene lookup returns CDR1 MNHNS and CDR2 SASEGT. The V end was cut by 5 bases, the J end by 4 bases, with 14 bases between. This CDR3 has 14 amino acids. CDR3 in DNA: TGTGCCAGCAGTAACAAGGGGGTGGTCACTGAAGCTTTCTTT. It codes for CASSNKGVVTEAFF.

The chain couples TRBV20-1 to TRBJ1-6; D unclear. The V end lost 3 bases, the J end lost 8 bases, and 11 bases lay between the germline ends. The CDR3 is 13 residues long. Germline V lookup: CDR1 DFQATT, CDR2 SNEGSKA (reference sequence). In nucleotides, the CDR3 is TGCAGTGCTAGCGCCCTCGTGGATTCACCCCTCCACTTT. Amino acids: CSASALVDSPLHF.

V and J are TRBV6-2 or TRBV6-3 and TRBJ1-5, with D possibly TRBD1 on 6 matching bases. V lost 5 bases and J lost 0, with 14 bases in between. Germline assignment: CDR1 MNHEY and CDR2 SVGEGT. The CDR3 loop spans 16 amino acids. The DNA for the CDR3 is TGTGCCAGCAGTCCTACCACAGGGTATAGCAATCAGCCCCAGCATTTT. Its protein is CASSPTTGYSNQPQHF.